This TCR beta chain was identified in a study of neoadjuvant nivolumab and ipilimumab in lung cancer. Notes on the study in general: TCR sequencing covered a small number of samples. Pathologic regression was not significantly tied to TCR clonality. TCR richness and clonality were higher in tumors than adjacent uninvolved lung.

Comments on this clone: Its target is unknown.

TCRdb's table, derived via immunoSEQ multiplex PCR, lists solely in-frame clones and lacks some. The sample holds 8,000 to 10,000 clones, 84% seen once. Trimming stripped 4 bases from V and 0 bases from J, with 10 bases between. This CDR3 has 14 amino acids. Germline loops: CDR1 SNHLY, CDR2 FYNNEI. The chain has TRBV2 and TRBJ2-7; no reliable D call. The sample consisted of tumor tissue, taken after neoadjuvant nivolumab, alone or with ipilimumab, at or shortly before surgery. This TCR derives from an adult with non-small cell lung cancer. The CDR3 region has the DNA TGTGCCAGCAGTGTCCAGGCCGACTCCTACGAGCAGTACTTC. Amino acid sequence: CASSVQADSYEQYF.